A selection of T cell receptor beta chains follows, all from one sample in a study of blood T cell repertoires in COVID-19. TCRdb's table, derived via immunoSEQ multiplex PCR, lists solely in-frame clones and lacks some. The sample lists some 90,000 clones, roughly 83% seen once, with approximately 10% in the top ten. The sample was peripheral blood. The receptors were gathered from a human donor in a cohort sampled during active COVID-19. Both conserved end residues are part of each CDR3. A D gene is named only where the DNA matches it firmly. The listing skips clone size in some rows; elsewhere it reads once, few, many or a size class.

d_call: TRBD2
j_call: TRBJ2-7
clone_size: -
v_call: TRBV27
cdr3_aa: CASSLTGTSAYEQYF
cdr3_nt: TGTGCCAGCAGTTTAACCGGGACTAGCGCTTACGAGCAGTACTTC

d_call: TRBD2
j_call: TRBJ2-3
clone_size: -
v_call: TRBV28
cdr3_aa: CASRGGPGTDTQYF
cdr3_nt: TGTGCCAGCAGGGGAGGGCCGGGTACAGATACGCAGTATTTT

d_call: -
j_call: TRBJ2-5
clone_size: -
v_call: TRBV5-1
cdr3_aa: CASSPLWGRPQETQYF
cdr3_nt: TGCGCCAGCAGCCCCTTGTGGGGGAGGCCTCAAGAGACCCAGTACTTC

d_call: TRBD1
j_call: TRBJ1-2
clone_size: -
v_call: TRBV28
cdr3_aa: CASNIQGNYGYTF
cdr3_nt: TGTGCCAGCAACATACAGGGGAACTATGGCTACACCTTC

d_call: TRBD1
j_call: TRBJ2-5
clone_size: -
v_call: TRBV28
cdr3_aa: CASHRGSQETQYF
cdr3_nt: TGTGCCAGTCACAGGGGGAGCCAAGAGACCCAGTACTTC

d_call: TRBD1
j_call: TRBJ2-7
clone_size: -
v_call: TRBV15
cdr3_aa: CATSRVPGGRYEQYF
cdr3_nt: TGTGCCACCAGCAGAGTGCCAGGGGGCAGGTACGAGCAGTACTTC

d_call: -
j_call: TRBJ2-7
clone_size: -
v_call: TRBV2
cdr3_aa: CASRQRDWSYEQYF
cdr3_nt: TGTGCCAGCAGACAACGGGACTGGTCCTACGAGCAGTACTTC

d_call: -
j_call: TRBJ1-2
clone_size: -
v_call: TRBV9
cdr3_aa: CASSVAGLYGYTF
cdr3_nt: TGTGCCAGCAGCGTAGCTGGGCTCTATGGCTACACCTTC

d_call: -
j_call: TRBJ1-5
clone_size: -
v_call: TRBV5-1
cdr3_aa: CASSPGSAPSNQPQHF
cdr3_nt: TGCGCCAGCAGCCCAGGGTCCGCCCCCAGCAATCAGCCCCAGCATTTT

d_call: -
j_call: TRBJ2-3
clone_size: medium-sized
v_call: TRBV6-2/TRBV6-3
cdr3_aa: CASSYLAGFTDTQYF
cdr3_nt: TGTGCCAGCAGTTACCTTGCAGGGTTCACAGATACGCAGTATTTT

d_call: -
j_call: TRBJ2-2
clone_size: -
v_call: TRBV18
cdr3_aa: CASSPRAGRDTGELFF
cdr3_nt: TGTGCCAGCTCACCAAGGGCAGGGCGCGACACCGGGGAGCTGTTTTTT

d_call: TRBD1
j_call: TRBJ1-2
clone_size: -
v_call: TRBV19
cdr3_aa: CASSAPGQVFRGYTF
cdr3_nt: TGTGCCAGTAGTGCACCGGGACAGGTTTTTCGTGGCTACACCTTC